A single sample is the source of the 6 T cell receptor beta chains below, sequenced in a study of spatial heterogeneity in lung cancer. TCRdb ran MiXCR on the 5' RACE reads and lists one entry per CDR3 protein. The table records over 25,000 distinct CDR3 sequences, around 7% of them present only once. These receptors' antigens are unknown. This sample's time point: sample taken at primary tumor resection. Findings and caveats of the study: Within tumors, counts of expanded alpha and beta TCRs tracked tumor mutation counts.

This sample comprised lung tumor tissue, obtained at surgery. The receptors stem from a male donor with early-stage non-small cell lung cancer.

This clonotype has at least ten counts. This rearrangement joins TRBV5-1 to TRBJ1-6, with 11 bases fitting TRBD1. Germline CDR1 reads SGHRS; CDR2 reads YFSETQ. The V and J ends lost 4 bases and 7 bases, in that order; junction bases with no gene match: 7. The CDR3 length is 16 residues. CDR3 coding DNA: TGCGCCAGCAGCGGGAGGACAGGGGGCAAGAATTCACCCCTCCACTTT. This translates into CASSGRTGGKNSPLHF.

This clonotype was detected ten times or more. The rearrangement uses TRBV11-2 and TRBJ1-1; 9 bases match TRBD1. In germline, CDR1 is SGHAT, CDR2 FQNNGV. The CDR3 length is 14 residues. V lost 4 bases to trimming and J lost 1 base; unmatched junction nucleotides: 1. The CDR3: CASSSGQGNTEAFF. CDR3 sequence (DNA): TGTGCCAGCAGCTCGGGACAGGGGAACACTGAAGCTTTCTTT.

The CDR3 protein is CASSSGQGVVYEQYF. The CDR3 DNA is TGTGCCAGCAGCTCAGGACAGGGCGTAGTATACGAGCAGTACTTC. This rearrangement joins TRBV28 to TRBJ2-7; 8 positions match TRBD1. Per the germline V gene, CDR1 is MDHEN and CDR2 is SYDVKM. The CDR3 covers 15 residues. The junction had 11 bases not matched to a gene; V was cut back by 6 bases and J by 4 bases. Variable domain in full (rest from reference TRBV28 and TRBJ2-7): DVKVTQSSRYLVKRTGEKVFLECVQDMDHENMFWYRQDPGLGLRLIYFSYDVKMKEKGDIPEGYSVSREKKERFSLILESASTNQTSMYLCASSSGQGVVYEQYFGPGTRLTVT.

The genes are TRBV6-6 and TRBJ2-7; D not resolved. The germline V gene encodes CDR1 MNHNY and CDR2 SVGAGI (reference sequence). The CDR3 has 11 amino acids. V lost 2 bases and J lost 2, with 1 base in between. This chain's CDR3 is CASSYTYEQYF. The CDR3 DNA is TGTGCCAGCAGTTACACCTACGAGCAGTACTTC.

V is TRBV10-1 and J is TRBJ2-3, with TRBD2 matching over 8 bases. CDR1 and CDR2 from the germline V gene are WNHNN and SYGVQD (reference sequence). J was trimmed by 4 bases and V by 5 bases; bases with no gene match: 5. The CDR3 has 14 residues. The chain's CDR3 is CASSSGGYSDTQYF. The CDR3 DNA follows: TGCGCCAGCAGTAGCGGGGGATATTCAGATACGCAGTATTTT.

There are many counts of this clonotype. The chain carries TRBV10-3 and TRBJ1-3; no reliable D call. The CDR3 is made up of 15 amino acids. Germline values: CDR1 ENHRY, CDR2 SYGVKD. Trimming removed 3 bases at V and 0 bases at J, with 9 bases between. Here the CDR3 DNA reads TGTGCCATCAGTGACCCGGGGAGCTCTGGAAACACCATATATTTT. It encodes CAISDPGSSGNTIYF.